The rows below give T cell receptor beta chains drawn from one sample of a study of shared clonotypes between healthy human individuals. Sequenced by immunoSEQ multiplex PCR; TCRdb stores in-frame clones only, minus some. The sample includes about a million clones, around 76% seen only once; the top ten take 1.4% to 1.5%. Sequencing was done on a sample of memory CD4+ T cells sorted from blood. These receptors were obtained from a man between 18 and 29 years old in good health. Each CDR3 is given with its conserved first and last residue. A D gene is named only where the DNA matches it firmly. The listing skips clone size in some rows; elsewhere it reads once, few, many or a size class.

NA	TRBV19	NA	TRBJ2-7	TGTGCCAGTAGTATAGCCGGAAGCTCCTACGAGCAGTACTTC	CASSIAGSSYEQYF
NA	TRBV2	NA	TRBJ1-4	TGTGCCAGCCGTCAGGAGTCAACTAATGAAAAACTGTTTTTT	CASRQESTNEKLFF
NA	TRBV11-3	NA	TRBJ2-1	TGTGCCAGCAGCTTTCAGGGGATGTACAATGAGCAGTTCTTC	CASSFQGMYNEQFF
NA	TRBV15	NA	TRBJ1-4	TGTGCCACCGCCGCAGGGAATGGTGAAAAACTGTTTTTT	CATAAGNGEKLFF
TRBD1	TRBV30	NA	TRBJ1-2	TGTGCCTGGAGTGGGACAGGGGTTGGCTACACCTTC	CAWSGTGVGYTF
NA	TRBV2	NA	TRBJ1-1	TGTGCCAGCAGCGGGGTACAGAACACTGAAGCTTTCTTT	CASSGVQNTEAFF
NA	TRBV30	NA	TRBJ1-2	TGTGCCTGGACCCCCGGAGGGGCTGGCTACACCTTC	CAWTPGGAGYTF
NA	TRBV18	many	TRBJ1-6	TGTGCCAGCTCACCGGGGGCTGATTCACCCCTCCACTTT	CASSPGADSPLHF
TRBD1	TRBV29-1	NA	TRBJ1-1	TGCAGCACTAAAACAGGGGAAAGGGGAGCTTTCTTT	CSTKTGERGAFF
NA	TRBV5-1	NA	TRBJ1-4	TGCGCCAGCAGCTTGGGGATGGCAACTAATGAAAAACTGTTTTTT	CASSLGMATNEKLFF
TRBD2	TRBV18	NA	TRBJ2-3	TGTGCCAGCTCCCCCGAACTAGCGGGGGGTCTTACAGATACGCAGTATTTT	CASSPELAGGLTDTQYF
TRBD2	TRBV30	NA	TRBJ2-3	TGTGCCTGGAGTGTTATTGGATCGACTAGCGGGAGCACAGATACGCAGTATTTT	CAWSVIGSTSGSTDTQYF
NA	TRBV9	once	TRBJ1-4	TGTGCCAGCAGCGTAGAAGGTGGGGGTGGTGAAAAACTGTTTTTT	CASSVEGGGGEKLFF
NA	TRBV5-1	NA	TRBJ2-3	TGCGCCAGCAGCTTGGCCAGGGCAGGGGTAGCAGATACGCAGTATTTT	CASSLARAGVADTQYF
NA	TRBV19	NA	TRBJ2-3	TGTGCCAGTAGTATAGACAGTGGTTTTGGGACGCAGTATTTT	CASSIDSGFGTQYF
NA	TRBV5-1	NA	TRBJ1-4	TGCGCCAGCAGCTTGGGGGGCGGAACTAATGAAAAACTGTTTTTT	CASSLGGGTNEKLFF